This is a list of T cell receptor beta chains from one sample in a study of radiation and T cells in renal cell carcinoma. Using immunoSEQ multiplex PCR, the repertoire was profiled, and TCRdb retains in-frame clones only, with some absent. The top ten hold 5% to 6.5% of the sample, which has 100,000 to 150,000 clones, about four fifths seen once. Sequenced here: blood, sampled from a patient whose treatment included radiotherapy and nephrectomy. All receptors come from a man aged 45-65 years with renal cell carcinoma. CDR3s include the opening cysteine and the closing phenylalanine or tryptophan. Not all rows give a size; the values are once, few, many and, for expanded clones, a class.

clone size	V gene	J gene	CDR3 protein
NA	TRBV2	TRBJ1-3	CASSEWGNSGNTIYF
NA	TRBV30	TRBJ2-7	CAWTHARGGAYEQYF
NA	TRBV19	TRBJ2-7	CASTPEADENLYEQYF
NA	TRBV21-1	TRBJ2-1	CASSKEVKGQGDHNEQFF
NA	TRBV30	TRBJ2-7	CALNLGVDYEQYF
NA	TRBV21-1	TRBJ1-2	CASSFRTGTNYGYTF
NA	TRBV5-8	TRBJ1-3	CASSTGNDYGDTIYF
NA	TRBV7-9	TRBJ2-5	CASSGLAGGGIMRTQYF
NA	TRBV5-1	TRBJ2-5	CASSSFFMGETQYF
NA	TRBV10-3	TRBJ1-1	CAISESGGNTEAFF
NA	TRBV6-5	TRBJ2-3	CASSEWDTQYF
once	TRBV11-1	TRBJ1-2	CASSLQRGNYGYTF
NA	TRBV6-5	TRBJ2-3	CASRPSFADTQYF
NA	TRBV10-1	TRBJ2-1	CASSESEGSGSYNEQFF
NA	TRBV5-1	TRBJ1-1	CASSLVQGMNTEAFF
NA	TRBV7-8	TRBJ2-7	CASKSSGGSYEQYF
NA	TRBV7-2	TRBJ2-7	CASSLAGATYEQYF
NA	TRBV28	TRBJ2-7	CASRLRTSGVGGQYF
NA	TRBV5-1	TRBJ2-3	CASSFVGADTQYF
once	TRBV7-2	TRBJ2-1	CASSRTGMGDEQFF
NA	TRBV9	TRBJ2-1	CASSVQGGNEQFF
NA	TRBV7-2	TRBJ2-3	CASSPRGDTQYF
few	TRBV5-4	TRBJ2-5	CASSLRQGKETQYF
NA	TRBV7-2	TRBJ1-5	CASSLGAGSYQPQHF
once	TRBV4-3	TRBJ2-7	CASSQDSGQYEQYF
NA	TRBV30	TRBJ2-5	CAWTASPYQETQYF
few	TRBV6-5	TRBJ1-1	CASSSVNTEAFF
once	TRBV6-1	TRBJ1-1	CASLPNINTEAFF